The 15 T cell receptor beta chains reported below all come from one sample, sequenced in a study of T cell changes during pregnancy in multiple sclerosis. TCRdb's copy holds only in-frame clones and misses some; the assay was immunoSEQ multiplex PCR. This table holds 60,000 to 75,000 clones, just under 95% found once. Sequenced here: peripheral blood, sampled in the second trimester of pregnancy. These receptors were taken from a female donor with multiple sclerosis, enrolled in a pregnancy study.

This chain joins TRBV5-4 and TRBJ1-1; no clear D. V was trimmed by 2 bases and J by 4 bases, leaving 12 bases between them. In germline, CDR1 is SGHNT, CDR2 YYREEE (reference sequence). The CDR3 extends over 14 amino acids. In DNA, the CDR3 is TGTGCCAGCAGCTTCCAGGTGGCAGGCACTGAAGCTTTCTTT. This sequence encodes CASSFQVAGTEAFF.

This chain joins TRBV7-3 and TRBJ1-2; D perhaps matches TRBD1 (5 bases). V lost 2 bases to trimming and J lost 6 bases, with 10 bases between them. CDR1 and CDR2 from the germline V gene are SGHTA and FQGTGA. The CDR3 runs 13 residues. The CDR3 bases are TGTGCCAGCAGCTTAGTATCAGGGAATGGCTACACCTTC. Amino acids: CASSLVSGNGYTF. The complete variable domain, with remaining parts taken from reference TRBV7-3 and TRBJ1-2, reads GAGVSQTPSNKVTEKGKYVELRCDPISGHTALYWYRQSLGQGPEFLIYFQGTGAADDSGLPNDRFFAVRPEGSVSTLKIQRTERGDSAVYLCASSLVSGNGYTFGSGTRLTVV.

The chain carries TRBV21-1 and TRBJ1-6; TRBD1 was called by the table and not checked on the DNA. TRBV21-1 is recorded as a pseudogene. This CDR3 has 15 amino acids. CDR3 in DNA: TGTGCCAGCCCCCTAAAAGACAGGGTATGGCGACCCCTCCACTTT. This codes for CASPLKDRVWRPLHF.

The genes are TRBV9 and TRBJ2-2, with D perhaps TRBD2 (7 bases). Trimming took 3 bases from V and 0 from J, leaving 18 bases between them. The CDR3 is 18 amino acids. The V gene's germline CDR1 is SGDLS and CDR2 YYNGEE. CDR3 DNA: TGTGCCAGCAGCGCCTTAGGGGGGGGAAATGCGAACACCGGGGAGCTGTTTTTT. It is translated as CASSALGGGNANTGELFF.

CDR3 coding DNA: TGTGCCAGCAGCCGGACAGGCGACACCGGGGAGCTGTTTTTT. The encoded protein is CASSRTGDTGELFF. The chain has TRBV6-4 and TRBJ2-2, with TRBD1 matching over 7 bases. Trimming removed 6 bases from V and 3 bases from J; junction bases left unmatched: 4. Germline lookup yields CDR1 MRHNA and CDR2 SNTAGT. CDR3 size: 14 residues.

This chain joins TRBV7-3 and TRBJ2-2, with D maybe TRBD1 (5 bases). Germline V gene sequence: CDR1 SGHTA, CDR2 FQGTGA. This CDR3 is built from 15 residues. The V and J ends lost 0 bases and 6 bases respectively, with 11 bases between them. The CDR3 nucleotides are TGTGCCAGCAGCTTAACAGGGGTGATCGCCGGGGAGCTGTTTTTT. Translation: CASSLTGVIAGELFF.

The V and J genes are TRBV28 and TRBJ2-7; possible D gene TRBD2, 6 bases. The CDR3 extends over 11 amino acids. Trimming left V 7 bases short and J 7 bases short, with 11 bases between. Looked up from germline, CDR1 is MDHEN and CDR2 is SYDVKM. The CDR3 region is CASMGGLEQYF. In DNA form, the CDR3 reads TGTGCCAGCATGGGAGGTCTTGAGCAGTACTTC. The full variable domain, completed using reference TRBV28 and TRBJ2-7, is DVKVTQSSRYLVKRTGEKVFLECVQDMDHENMFWYRQDPGLGLRLIYFSYDVKMKEKGDIPEGYSVSREKKERFSLILESASTNQTSMYLCASMGGLEQYFGPGTRLTVT.

The chain combines TRBV19 with TRBJ2-5; D ambiguous. Per germline, CDR1 LNHDA and CDR2 SQIVND (reference sequence). This CDR3 has 13 amino acids. V lost 3 bases and J lost 5, with 10 bases in between. CDR3 in amino acids: CASSMVWAETQYF. DNA for the CDR3: TGTGCCAGTAGTATGGTTTGGGCTGAGACCCAGTACTTC.

This clone was seen only once. The chain recombines TRBV4-1 with TRBJ2-3; 7 bases agree with TRBD2. The CDR3 contains 13 residues. The junction had 0 bases not matched to a gene; V was cut back by 1 base and J by 5 bases. Germline CDR1 reads MGHRA; CDR2 reads YSYEKL. The CDR3 loop reads CASSQGEGDTQYF. The DNA of the CDR3 is TGCGCCAGCAGCCAAGGGGAGGGAGATACGCAGTATTTT.

The chain carries TRBV27 and TRBJ2-3; D ambiguous. V was pared by 1 base and J by 0 bases, with 8 bases between. This CDR3 contains 15 residues. The V gene's germline CDR1 is MNHEY and CDR2 SMNVEV (reference sequence). The CDR3 DNA reads TGTGCCAGCAGTTTATGGAGTGTTAGCACAGATACGCAGTATTTT. This translates into CASSLWSVSTDTQYF.

The chain combines TRBV4-3 with TRBJ1-5; no definite D call. CDR1 is LGHNA and CDR2 is YSLEER in the germline V gene. This CDR3 spans 13 amino acids. V was clipped by 2 bases and J by 3 bases, with 5 bases between them. The CDR3 coding sequence is TGCGCCAGCAGCCAAACTACCAATCAGCCCCAGCATTTT. Protein sequence: CASSQTTNQPQHF.

This rearrangement joins TRBV27 to TRBJ1-3; tentative D call: TRBD1 (5 bases). Germline V gene lookup returns CDR1 MNHEY and CDR2 SMNVEV (reference sequence). The CDR3 contains 18 residues. V gave up 6 bases and J gave up 3 bases, with 24 bases separating them. In DNA form, the CDR3 reads TGTGCCAGCAGGGGTATCCTTCGGGGGGGAAAATTTGGAAACACCATATATTTT. Residues: CASRGILRGGKFGNTIYF.

The rearrangement joins TRBV7-2 to TRBJ2-3; 11 bases match TRBD2. V lost 1 base, J lost 4 bases, and 4 bases stayed unmatched. The germline V gene has CDR1 SGHTA and CDR2 FQGNSA. This CDR3 region has 16 residues. The CDR3, as DNA: TGTGCCAGCAGCTTAGTTAGCGGGGGGGCGGCAGATACGCAGTATTTT. Residues: CASSLVSGGAADTQYF.

V and J are TRBV28 and TRBJ2-1; 10 nucleotides agree with TRBD2. V was pared by 6 bases and J by 0 bases, with 17 bases of the junction left unmatched. Per the germline V gene, CDR1 is MDHEN and CDR2 is SYDVKM. The CDR3 spans 20 residues. Written as DNA, the CDR3 is TGTGCCAGCAGCTATGACCTTTGGGGGACTAGCGAGGGCTCCTACAATGAGCAGTTCTTC. It yields the protein CASSYDLWGTSEGSYNEQFF.

V gene TRBV6-6 combines with J gene TRBJ2-2, with TRBD1 identical over 7 bases. CDR1 is MNHNY, CDR2 SVGAGI, per germline (reference sequence). The V and J ends lost 4 bases and 7 bases, in that order; junction bases with no gene match: 6. The CDR3 contains 14 residues. The CDR3 DNA is TGTGCCAGCAGTTGGAAGGGGGCATACGGGGAGCTGTTTTTT. Protein sequence: CASSWKGAYGELFF.